The rows below give T cell receptor beta chains drawn from one sample of a study of cytomegalovirus exposure and HLA in healthy donors. Profiled with immunoSEQ multiplex PCR; TCRdb holds only in-frame clones, not every one. The sample holds under 150,000 clones, about two thirds seen once. The sequenced sample consisted of PBMCs. The receptors come from a man in his fifties in good health and CMV-seropositive. CDR3s leave out the opening cysteine and the closing phenylalanine or tryptophan. Each record gives: J gene, D gene, V gene, CDR3 protein. D genes are given only for firm matches.

TRBJ2-7	.	TRBV7-9	SSRLGGGSNEQY
TRBJ2-5	.	TRBV4-3	ASSQSYRAFGLQETQY
TRBJ2-3	.	TRBV29-1	SVVLAQTQY
TRBJ2-7	.	TRBV2	ASKNGFSGYEQY
TRBJ2-3	TRBD2	TRBV6-1	ASSEGLLAGWTDTQY
TRBJ2-1	.	TRBV5-1	ASSLGHEVQNEQF
TRBJ1-4	.	TRBV4-1	ASSDTRGTNEKLF
TRBJ1-2	TRBD1	TRBV7-2	ASSAAGGRGYGYT
TRBJ2-1	.	TRBV11-3	ASSSGLEQF
TRBJ2-3	TRBD2	TRBV7-8	ASSLVGTRRTDTQY
TRBJ2-2	TRBD2	TRBV4-1	ASSQGWARGGRELF
TRBJ2-3	TRBD2	TRBV5-5	ASRTSGSADTQY
TRBJ1-3	.	TRBV7-2	ASSAGAGNTIY
TRBJ1-1	.	TRBV14	ASSRIKPPLNTEAF
TRBJ2-1	TRBD2	TRBV9	ASSVVTGGSYNEQF
TRBJ1-6	TRBD1	TRBV18	ASSQQGAYNSPLH
TRBJ1-4	TRBD1	TRBV5-8	ASSLGQGTNEKLF
TRBJ2-1	TRBD1	TRBV7-6	ASSARQGANEQF
TRBJ2-2	TRBD2	TRBV5-5	ASSIIAGANTGELF
TRBJ1-5	.	TRBV6-5	ASRPGTNSNQPQH
TRBJ2-3	TRBD1	TRBV5-1	ASSTGQGAYTDTQY
TRBJ1-6	.	TRBV27	ASSLWQNNSPLH
TRBJ1-3	.	TRBV7-2	ASSLSLGGNTIY
TRBJ2-1	.	TRBV18	ASSPPVFSGPARQF
TRBJ2-1	TRBD2	TRBV7-2	ASSLSGTSGFRWGF
TRBJ2-6	TRBD1	TRBV18	ASSPRGDRSSGANVLT
TRBJ1-5	.	TRBV6-1	ASSGPLLTHSNQPQH
TRBJ2-3	.	TRBV29-1	SSGTPLGTDTQY
TRBJ2-5	TRBD1	TRBV2	ASKDLTGTGPYETQY
TRBJ2-1	TRBD2	TRBV27	ASSPGLAYNEQF
TRBJ2-7	TRBD1	TRBV2	ASSVLGQGIAYEQY